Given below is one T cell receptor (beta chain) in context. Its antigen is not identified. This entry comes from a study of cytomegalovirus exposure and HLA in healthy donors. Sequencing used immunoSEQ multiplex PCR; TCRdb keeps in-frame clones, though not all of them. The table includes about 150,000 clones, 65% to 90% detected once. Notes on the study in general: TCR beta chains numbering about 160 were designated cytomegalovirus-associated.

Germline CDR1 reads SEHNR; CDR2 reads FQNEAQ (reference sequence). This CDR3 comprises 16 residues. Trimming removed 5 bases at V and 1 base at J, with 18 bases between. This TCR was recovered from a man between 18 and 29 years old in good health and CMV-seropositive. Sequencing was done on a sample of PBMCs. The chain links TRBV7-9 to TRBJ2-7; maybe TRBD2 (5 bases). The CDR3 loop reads CASSPSLRSLSYEQYF. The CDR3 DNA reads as TGTGCCAGCAGCCCTAGCCTGCGGTCTTTATCCTACGAGCAGTACTTC.